The clone carrying this T cell receptor beta chain appeared a few times. The source of the sample is a study of CD8 T cells in Susac syndrome. The CDR3 is 13 amino acids. The trim removed 5 bases at V and 1 base at J, leaving 1 base unmatched. Per germline, CDR1 KGHDR and CDR2 SFDVKD. A quantity of about 0.5 to 1 ug RNA underwent reverse transcription using random hexamers. Amplification of the TCR beta CDR3 was carried out by immunoSEQ multiplex PCR, which spanned a total of 54 Vbeta and 13 Jbeta segments. TCRdb itself ran the immunoSEQ multiplex PCR reads through MiXCR, one entry per CDR3 protein. The sample has some 110,000 distinct CDR3 sequences, 85% to 95% seen once; the top ten hold roughly 0.094%. From blood CD8+ and CD4+ T cells, TCR beta sequences were generated. TEMRA cells underwent FACS enrichment and CD8+ and CD4+ T cells underwent negative isolation.

Input material: CD4+ T cells from PBMCs. This chain connects TRBV24-1 to TRBJ2-7, with 7 bases identical to TRBD1. The origin of this receptor is a human donor with multiple sclerosis. The CDR3 is CATSGDRSYEQYF. The CDR3 DNA sequence: TGTGCCACCAGTGGGGACAGATCCTACGAGCAGTACTTC.